These 20 T cell receptor beta chains originate from one sample sequenced in a study of OX40 agonist ivuxolimab in advanced cancers. The data were produced by immunoSEQ multiplex PCR, yet TCRdb's version contains in-frame clones alone and is incomplete. The sample holds under 85,000 clones; approximately 93% are singletons and the top ten take 9.5% to 12%. This material consisted of CD4+ or CD8+ T cells sorted from blood, taken in a trial of the OX40 agonist ivuxolimab. These receptors were collected from an adult with an advanced solid tumor such as melanoma, head and neck, liver or kidney cancer.

The chain uses TRBV7-9 and TRBJ2-7, with D perhaps matching TRBD1 (6 bases). This CDR3 is 12 amino acids long. V lost 2 bases and J 7 bases, leaving 9 bases between the germline ends. The V gene's germline CDR1 is SEHNR and CDR2 FQNEAQ (reference sequence). For the CDR3, the DNA is TGTGCCAGCAGCTTAATTGGACAGGAGCAGTACTTC. Protein: CASSLIGQEQYF.

This clone was observed once. The chain recombines TRBV5-4 with TRBJ2-7, with a tentative D call TRBD1 (5 bases). V was pared by 0 bases and J by 1 base, with 11 bases between. Germline V gene sequence: CDR1 SGHNT, CDR2 YYREEE (reference sequence). The CDR3 length is 15 residues. The CDR3 DNA reads as TGTGCCAGCAGCTTGGTCGGCAGGGCTTCCTACGAGCAGTACTTC. The encoded protein is CASSLVGRASYEQYF.

The rearrangement uses TRBV10-3 and TRBJ2-1, with D unclear. CDR3 size: 16 residues. V lost 10 bases to trimming and J lost 8 bases, with 27 bases between them. Germline V CDR1 and CDR2: ENHRY, SYGVKD. The CDR3 spells CATIDSQRTRSYEQFF. The CDR3 nucleotides read TGTGCCACCATCGACTCCCAGCGTACCAGATCGTATGAGCAGTTCTTC.

The gene calls are TRBV9 and TRBJ1-6, with 8 bases matching TRBD1. The CDR3 loop spans 16 amino acids. Trimming at V came to 0 bases and at J to 4 bases, leaving 3 bases not matched to a gene. CDR1 and CDR2 (germline): SGDLS, YYNGEE. CDR3 in DNA: TGTGCCAGCAGCGTAGAGGACAGGGAGTATAATTCACCCCTCCACTTT. It specifies CASSVEDREYNSPLHF.

V gene TRBV11-2 combines with J gene TRBJ2-7, with D uncertain. Trimming removed 2 bases from V and 0 bases from J, with 17 bases in between. Germline loops: CDR1 SGHAT, CDR2 FQNNGV. The CDR3 is 17 residues long. For the CDR3, the DNA is TGTGCCAGCAGCTTAAACCCAGTCGGCCAGAGCTCCTACGAGCAGTACTTC. Translating it yields CASSLNPVGQSSYEQYF.

The rearrangement links TRBV19 to TRBJ2-1; the D gene is possibly TRBD2 (7 bases). This CDR3 is 18 amino acids long. V was trimmed by 3 bases and J by 7 bases, leaving 25 bases between them. The germline CDR1 and CDR2 sequences are LNHDA and SQIVND (reference sequence). The CDR3 loop reads CASSILRLGGGISNEQFF. The CDR3 coding sequence is TGTGCCAGTAGTATTCTCCGGTTAGGGGGAGGGATCTCGAATGAGCAGTTCTTC.

The count of this clone is one. The V call is TRBV27, the J call TRBJ2-3, with 8 bases identical to TRBD2. Looked up from germline, CDR1 is MNHEY and CDR2 is SMNVEV (reference sequence). Trimming cost V 1 base and J 4 bases; bases outside gene matches: 7. The CDR3 length is 16 residues. Here the CDR3 DNA reads TGTGCCAGCAGTTTATATAAGCGGGAGTATTCAGATACGCAGTATTTT. Amino acids: CASSLYKREYSDTQYF.

The chain combines TRBV7-3 with TRBJ2-1; weak D call: TRBD2 (5 bases). This CDR3 spans 15 amino acids. Trimming removed 6 bases from V and 4 bases from J, with 16 bases in between. Germline V gene sequence: CDR1 SGHTA, CDR2 FQGTGA. In nucleotides, the CDR3 is TGTGCCAGCAGACGAGGGATAACGCCGTACAATGAGCAGTTCTTC. It yields the protein CASRRGITPYNEQFF.

The chain employs TRBV9 and TRBJ2-2; unclear D gene. From germline, CDR1 is SGDLS and CDR2 YYNGEE. The CDR3 loop spans 12 amino acids. Between the trimmed V and J ends, which lost 4 bases and 7 bases, there was a span of 8 bases. The CDR3 bases are TGTGCCAGCAGCCTTTTGGACGGGGAGCTGTTTTTT. This encodes CASSLLDGELFF.

This clone occurred once. V and J are TRBV9 and TRBJ2-7, with D hard to call. The CDR3 consists of 14 residues. Per the germline V gene, CDR1 is SGDLS and CDR2 is YYNGEE. The V and J ends lost 0 bases and 1 base respectively, with 8 bases between them. The CDR3 spells CASSVASRSYEQYF. CDR3 DNA sequence: TGTGCCAGCAGCGTAGCCAGCCGGTCCTACGAGCAGTACTTC. The whole variable domain, filled in from reference TRBV9 and TRBJ2-7, reads DSGVTQTPKHLITATGQRVTLRCSPRSGDLSVYWYQQSLDQGLQFLIQYYNGEERAKGNILERFSAQQFPDLHSELNLSSLELGDSALYFCASSVASRSYEQYFGPGTRLTVT.

Here the CDR3 reads CASSYSGRGRGGYTF. The CDR3 region has the DNA TGTGCCAGCAGTTACTCGGGCCGGGGCCGCGGCGGCTACACCTTC. This rearrangement joins TRBV6-5 to TRBJ1-2; D perhaps matches TRBD1 (5 bases). Germline CDR1 MNHEY, CDR2 SVGAGI. V was clipped by 0 bases and J by 8 bases, with 16 bases between them. The CDR3 runs 15 residues.

The chain links TRBV27 to TRBJ1-1; D gene uncertain. Trimming pared 0 bases from V and 5 bases from J, leaving 13 bases between. Germline CDR1 MNHEY, CDR2 SMNVEV (reference sequence). There are 15 residues in the CDR3. The CDR3 DNA follows: TGTGCCAGCAGTTTATCCCAGGCCTTGGGAACTGAAGCTTTCTTT. This codes for CASSLSQALGTEAFF.

V gene TRBV7-2 combines with J gene TRBJ1-5; TRBD1 aligns across 7 bases. This CDR3 is built from 15 residues. Germline CDR1 is SGHTA and CDR2 is FQGNSA. With V trimmed by 1 base and J by 5 bases, 5 bases remained unmatched. This chain's CDR3 is CASSLGPRGDQPQHF. The CDR3 DNA reads as TGTGCCAGCAGCTTAGGTCCCAGGGGGGATCAGCCCCAGCATTTT. The full variable domain, rest sourced from reference TRBV7-2 and TRBJ1-5, is GAGVSQSPSNKVTEKGKDVELRCDPISGHTALYWYRQSLGQGLEFLIYFQGNSAPDKSGLPSDRFSAERTGGSVSTLTIQRTQQEDSAVYLCASSLGPRGDQPQHFGDGTRLSIL.

The V and J genes are TRBV9 and TRBJ2-2; D gene unclear. CDR1 is SGDLS and CDR2 is YYNGEE in the germline V gene. The CDR3 contains 15 residues. With 0 bases removed from V and 6 bases from J, the gap between germline ends came to 12 bases. This chain's CDR3 is CASSVAVSSAGELFF. In nucleotides, the CDR3 is TGTGCCAGCAGCGTAGCTGTTTCCTCCGCCGGGGAGCTGTTTTTT.

The gene calls are TRBV9 and TRBJ1-1, with D unresolved. Germline V gene lookup returns CDR1 SGDLS and CDR2 YYNGEE. V was pared by 1 base and J by 1 base, with 8 bases between. This CDR3 region has 14 residues. CDR3 coding DNA: TGTGCCAGCAGCGTAAGTGTTGCGAACACTGAAGCTTTCTTT. Translated, it gives CASSVSVANTEAFF.

A remark on this clone: Other DNA sequences in the same sample also yield this CDR3. The chain joins TRBV27 to TRBJ2-7; 7 nucleotides align to TRBD2. The V gene end was trimmed by 6 bases and the J gene end by 3 bases; junction bases not matched to a gene: 2. The CDR3 is 12 amino acids. Germline CDR1 MNHEY, CDR2 SMNVEV (reference sequence). The CDR3 sequence: CASSRGSYEQYF. CDR3 bases: TGTGCCAGCAGCCGCGGGAGCTACGAGCAGTACTTC.

The CDR3 loop is CSVEIKEDWVYGYTF. CDR3 nucleotides: TGCAGCGTTGAAATTAAGGAGGATTGGGTCTATGGCTACACCTTC. This chain joins TRBV29-1 and TRBJ1-2; no firm D call. Germline assignment: CDR1 SQVTM and CDR2 ANQGSEA. Trimming removed 2 bases at V and 4 bases at J, with 17 bases between. The CDR3 is 15 residues long.

CDR3 coding DNA: TGCAGCGTCGGTACCGGGACAGGGTACGAGCAGTACTTC. Translating it yields CSVGTGTGYEQYF. This chain connects TRBV29-1 to TRBJ2-7, with 9 bases that match TRBD1. The CDR3 length is 13 residues. J was trimmed by 4 bases and V by 6 bases; bases with no gene match: 7. CDR1 is SQVTM and CDR2 is ANQGSEA in the germline V gene.

The rearrangement links TRBV4-1 to TRBJ2-1, with D perhaps assigned TRBD1 or TRBD2 (5 bases each). Germline-derived CDR1 and CDR2 are MGHRA and YSYEKL. V lost 1 base to trimming and J lost 5 bases, with 6 bases between them. CDR3 length: 13 amino acids. CDR3 sequence: CASSQGGNNEQFF. In nucleotides, the CDR3 is TGCGCCAGCAGCCAAGGGGGGAACAATGAGCAGTTCTTC.

V gene TRBV19 combines with J gene TRBJ1-6; D is uncertain. This CDR3 spans 13 amino acids. V lost 3 bases and J lost 9, with 9 bases in between. The germline V gene has CDR1 LNHDA and CDR2 SQIVND (reference sequence). The CDR3 DNA follows: TGTGCCAGTAGTATCTTTAAAGGTTCACCCCTCCACTTT. It translates to CASSIFKGSPLHF.